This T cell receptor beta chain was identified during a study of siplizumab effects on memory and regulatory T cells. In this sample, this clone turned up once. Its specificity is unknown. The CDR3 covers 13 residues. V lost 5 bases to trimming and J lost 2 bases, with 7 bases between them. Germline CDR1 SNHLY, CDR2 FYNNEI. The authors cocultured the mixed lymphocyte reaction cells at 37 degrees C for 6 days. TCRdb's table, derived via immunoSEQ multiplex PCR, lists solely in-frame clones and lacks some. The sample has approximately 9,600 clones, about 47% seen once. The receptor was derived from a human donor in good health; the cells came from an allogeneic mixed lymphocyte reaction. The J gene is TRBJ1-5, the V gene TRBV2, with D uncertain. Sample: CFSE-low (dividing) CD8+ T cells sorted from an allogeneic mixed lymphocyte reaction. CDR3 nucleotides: TGTGCCAGCAGTTACGGGGGCAATCAGCCCCAGCATTTT. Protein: CASSYGGNQPQHF.